This is a list of T cell receptor beta chains from one sample in a study of T cells in tumors after PD-1 blockade. The assay was immunoSEQ multiplex PCR, and TCRdb's table has in-frame clones only and misses some. Here the sample spans roughly 47,000 clones, approximately 75% being singletons. The sequencing here drew on PBMCs, taken before anti-PD-1 treatment. The receptors originated from a human donor with basal cell carcinoma. Both conserved end residues are part of each CDR3. The order of the fields is J gene, clone size, D gene, V gene, CDR3 DNA, CDR3 protein. D genes are given only for firm matches. Expanded clones get a size class; other rows say once, few or many, or leave the size out.

j_gene: TRBJ2-5; abundance: NA; d_gene: NA; v_gene: TRBV5-1; CDR3nt: TGCGCCAGCAGATTACAGGGACGGGAGACCCAGTACTTC; CDR3aa: CASRLQGRETQYF
j_gene: TRBJ2-7; abundance: NA; d_gene: NA; v_gene: TRBV7-9; CDR3nt: TGTGCCAGCAGCTTAGCCTCATCTTACGAGCAGTACTTC; CDR3aa: CASSLASSYEQYF
j_gene: TRBJ2-2; abundance: NA; d_gene: NA; v_gene: TRBV2; CDR3nt: TGTGCCAGCAGATGGACGGTGAACACCGGGGAGCTGTTTTTT; CDR3aa: CASRWTVNTGELFF
j_gene: TRBJ2-6; abundance: NA; d_gene: TRBD2; v_gene: TRBV5-1; CDR3nt: TGCGCCAGCAGTTTGACTAGCGGGGGGACTGGGGCCAACGTCCTGACTTTC; CDR3aa: CASSLTSGGTGANVLTF
j_gene: TRBJ2-1; abundance: NA; d_gene: TRBD2; v_gene: TRBV10-3; CDR3nt: TGTGCCATCAGTGAACCCGGGACTAGCGGGGTCAATGAGCAGTTCTTC; CDR3aa: CAISEPGTSGVNEQFF
j_gene: TRBJ2-1; abundance: few; d_gene: NA; v_gene: TRBV12-3/TRBV12-4; CDR3nt: TGTGCCAGCAGGCTTGCCGACAATGAGCAGTTCTTC; CDR3aa: CASRLADNEQFF
j_gene: TRBJ2-1; abundance: NA; d_gene: TRBD2; v_gene: TRBV7-2; CDR3nt: TGTGCCAGCAGCCAACAGACTAGCGGCGTTTACAATGAGCAGTTCTTC; CDR3aa: CASSQQTSGVYNEQFF
j_gene: TRBJ2-5; abundance: NA; d_gene: NA; v_gene: TRBV7-9; CDR3nt: TGTGCCAGCAGCTCAAGAGAGACCCAGTACTTC; CDR3aa: CASSSRETQYF
j_gene: TRBJ2-1; abundance: NA; d_gene: TRBD2; v_gene: TRBV9; CDR3nt: TGTGCCAGCAGCGTAGGTGGCGGGAGTGCCCATGAGCAGTTCTTC; CDR3aa: CASSVGGGSAHEQFF
j_gene: TRBJ2-1; abundance: NA; d_gene: NA; v_gene: TRBV19; CDR3nt: TGTGCCAGTAGTATTTCAGGGAGCAATGAGCAGTTCTTC; CDR3aa: CASSISGSNEQFF
j_gene: TRBJ2-2; abundance: NA; d_gene: NA; v_gene: TRBV6-6; CDR3nt: TGTGCCAGCACACGTTCCAGGGAGCTGTTTTTT; CDR3aa: CASTRSRELFF
j_gene: TRBJ2-1; abundance: NA; d_gene: TRBD1; v_gene: TRBV29-1; CDR3nt: TGCAGCGTTCCAGGGGGACGGGGTGGCGAGCAGTTCTTC; CDR3aa: CSVPGGRGGEQFF
j_gene: TRBJ2-7; abundance: NA; d_gene: TRBD1; v_gene: TRBV6-6; CDR3nt: TGTGCCAGCAGAGCAGGACAGGGGTCCACCTACGAGCAGTACTTC; CDR3aa: CASRAGQGSTYEQYF
j_gene: TRBJ2-1; abundance: NA; d_gene: NA; v_gene: TRBV24-1; CDR3nt: TGTGCCACCATGGGGACCAATCTTCCGCGCAATGAGCAGTTCTTC; CDR3aa: CATMGTNLPRNEQFF
j_gene: TRBJ2-7; abundance: once; d_gene: NA; v_gene: TRBV10-3; CDR3nt: TGTGCCATCAGTGATCCGACTAGGGCATACGAGCAGTACTTC; CDR3aa: CAISDPTRAYEQYF
j_gene: TRBJ2-4; abundance: NA; d_gene: NA; v_gene: TRBV5-4; CDR3nt: TGTGCCAGCAGCTTTCCGGGGAATGGGGAAAACATTCAGTACTTC; CDR3aa: CASSFPGNGENIQYF
j_gene: TRBJ2-1; abundance: NA; d_gene: NA; v_gene: TRBV7-9; CDR3nt: TGTGCCAGCAGCAAAGTGGTCCTGGGAGTCTACAATGAGCAGTTCTTC; CDR3aa: CASSKVVLGVYNEQFF
j_gene: TRBJ1-5; abundance: NA; d_gene: NA; v_gene: TRBV10-3; CDR3nt: TGTGCCATCAGTGAGTCGTTGACAGGCGGTTGGAGCAATCAGCCCCAGCATTTT; CDR3aa: CAISESLTGGWSNQPQHF
j_gene: TRBJ2-1; abundance: NA; d_gene: TRBD2; v_gene: TRBV9; CDR3nt: TGTGCCAGCAGCGTAGATAGCGGGGGTCTTGCTGAGCAGTTCTTC; CDR3aa: CASSVDSGGLAEQFF
j_gene: TRBJ1-5; abundance: few; d_gene: NA; v_gene: TRBV19; CDR3nt: TGTGCCAGCGCCCTTCAGGTCGGGAGCAATCAGCCCCAGCATTTT; CDR3aa: CASALQVGSNQPQHF
j_gene: TRBJ1-1; abundance: NA; d_gene: NA; v_gene: TRBV25-1; CDR3nt: TGTGCCAGCAGTGAAGGGTCAGGAGCGAACACTGAAGCTTTCTTT; CDR3aa: CASSEGSGANTEAFF